This T cell receptor (beta chain) came from a study of blood T cell repertoires in COVID-19 (dated by TCRdb to the early 2020s). Regarding the study in general: Collaborator samples came from the United States, Italy and Spain and covered acute and convalescent phases of COVID-19. Where available, HLA class I and class II types were obtained from metadata supplied by the sample provider rather than from assay-based typing. The prospective study material was composed of cDNA or gDNA derived from T cells, B-cell-depleted T cells, or PBMCs. The samples were drawn from the first 160 participants of the ongoing ImmuneRACE study and from 1,200 or so subjects provided by 6 global collaborators. Subjects who had been exposed to COVID-19, were actively infected with it, or had recovered from it provided the deeply sampled blood TCRbeta repertoires that made up the dataset. Nearly every sample came with metadata listing a de-identified subject ID, COVID-19 status, age in years and sex. The repertoires were made available in a free public database intended to serve as a resource for research on the immune response to SARS-CoV-2. Study-level results and caveats: The quantity of clinical and demographic metadata differed by source and by participant and was supplied without curation.

TCRbeta CDR3 regions were amplified from genomic DNA by means of the immunoSEQ Assay, a bias-controlled multiplex PCR. Per the authors' processing: Nucleated cell counts per sample were estimated from amplification of reference gene primers within the assay. To quantify the absolute abundance of each unique TCRbeta CDR3 rearrangement, sequence reads were collapsed and filtered. For each sample, productive Simpson clonality was calculated as the square root of Simpson's diversity index across productive rearrangements. Entries here come from immuneACCESS through TCRdb and include only in-frame sequences with V and J called. Some clones fail to appear in such tables; in the studies checked, an unresolved V gene covers under half of the shortfall, and the cause of the remainder is unknown. That table is the source of V, J and clone size, and D and trimming were worked out from the DNA. This sample has approximately 130,000 clones in its table, and roughly 79% of those were observed once. Around 20% of the sample is taken by the ten largest.

A distance of 16 bases separates the germline ends of V and J, which lose 4 bases and 0 bases respectively. CDR1 is given as LGHDT and CDR2 as YNNKEL, both from the germline V gene (reference sequence). Measured from the cysteine to the phenylalanine, the CDR3 is 18 residues long. Just the 54-base CDR3 DNA is kept, in frame starting at base 1. Turning to this clone: What antigen it recognizes has not been identified. No clone much larger than this one lies a single base away; base qualities are absent.

Collaborating institutions collected whole blood in K2EDTA tubes following their own protocols. For TCRbeta analysis, collaborator samples were shipped as frozen whole blood, as isolated PBMCs, or as DNA extracted from either sample type. The rearranged segments are TRBV3-1 (or the pseudogene TRBV3-2) and TRBJ1-6; the D gene is perhaps TRBD1, on 5 matching bases. The source is a man aged 80 or over with acute or convalescent COVID-19. Sequenced material: peripheral blood. The nucleotide sequence reads TGTGCCAGCAGCCGATCTGACAGTTGGAGCTCCTATAATTCACCCCTCCACTTT. This is translated as CASSRSDSWSSYNSPLHF.